This T cell receptor (beta chain) was captured in a study of cytomegalovirus exposure and HLA in healthy donors. Researchers ran the PCR with 60 Vbeta and 13 Jbeta primers. Measured with immunoSEQ multiplex PCR; TCRdb has only the in-frame clones, and not every one. The data show roughly 190,000 clones, more than 70% seen once. Study-wide points: No immune exposure information besides CMV serostatus was available. Later work associated 17,000 or so TCR beta sequences with HLA alleles at 0.05 false discovery rate.

Comment on this clone: What it binds is not known.

The specimen was PBMCs. The clonotype was recovered from a man aged 25 to 45 in good health and CMV-seropositive.

CDR3 sequence (DNA): TGCGCCAGCAGCCCGGACAGGTTGAAAGAAAAACTGTTTTTT. Its translation is CASSPDRLKEKLFF. The gene calls are TRBV5-1 and TRBJ1-4; TRBD1 matches at 7 bases. CDR1 SGHRS and CDR2 YFSETQ come from the germline V gene. The CDR3 sequence is 14 residues long. Trimming removed 4 bases from V and 8 bases from J; junction bases left unmatched: 8.